The present entry profiles one TCR beta chain with its context. Its antigen is as yet unknown. The V and J ends lost 3 bases and 4 bases respectively, with 12 bases between them. The germline gives CDR1 MGHDK, CDR2 SYGVNS. CDR3 length: 14 residues. The data were taken from a study of chemoradiotherapy in HPV16-positive cancers. TCRdb's table, derived via immunoSEQ multiplex PCR, lists solely in-frame clones and lacks some. The data show some 5,000 clones, around four fifths seen once. Over chemoradiotherapy, repertoires were sampled more than once. Regarding the study as a whole: Candidate HPV-specific clones and E7-related TCR motifs grew in tumor during treatment. For HPV16-positive patients, expanding HPV-responsive T cells associated with longer recurrence-free survival. Functional assays defining HPV-specific T cells used only a couple of HPV16-positive patients.

V and J are TRBV25-1 and TRBJ1-1, with a weak D call TRBD1 (6 bases). The sample was taken from a patient who underwent chemoradiotherapy. This receptor was identified in a human donor with HPV-associated anogenital cancer. The CDR3 sequence: CASSDSGESTEAFF. CDR3 in DNA: TGTGCCAGCAGTGATTCAGGGGAATCCACTGAAGCTTTCTTT.